This T cell receptor beta chain stems from a study of blood T cell repertoires in COVID-19. The data were produced by immunoSEQ multiplex PCR, yet TCRdb's version contains in-frame clones alone and is incomplete. The sample comprises 200,000 to 300,000 clones, roughly 86% of which are singletons, and roughly 2% rests with the top ten. Membership in each cohort depended on participant-reported clinical history. Trimming took 1 base from V and 0 from J, leaving 9 bases between them. Germline V gene data show CDR1 as SGHTA and CDR2 as FQGTGA. There are 15 residues in the CDR3. This TCR was recovered from a woman aged 50 to 60 who had recovered from COVID-19. V gene TRBV7-3 combines with J gene TRBJ2-5; a possible D gene is TRBD1 (5 bases). Sequencing input: PBMCs or T cells enriched from blood (not recorded which). The CDR3 region is CASSLSGADQETQYF. The CDR3 DNA is TGTGCCAGCAGCTTAAGTGGGGCAGACCAAGAGACCCAGTACTTC.